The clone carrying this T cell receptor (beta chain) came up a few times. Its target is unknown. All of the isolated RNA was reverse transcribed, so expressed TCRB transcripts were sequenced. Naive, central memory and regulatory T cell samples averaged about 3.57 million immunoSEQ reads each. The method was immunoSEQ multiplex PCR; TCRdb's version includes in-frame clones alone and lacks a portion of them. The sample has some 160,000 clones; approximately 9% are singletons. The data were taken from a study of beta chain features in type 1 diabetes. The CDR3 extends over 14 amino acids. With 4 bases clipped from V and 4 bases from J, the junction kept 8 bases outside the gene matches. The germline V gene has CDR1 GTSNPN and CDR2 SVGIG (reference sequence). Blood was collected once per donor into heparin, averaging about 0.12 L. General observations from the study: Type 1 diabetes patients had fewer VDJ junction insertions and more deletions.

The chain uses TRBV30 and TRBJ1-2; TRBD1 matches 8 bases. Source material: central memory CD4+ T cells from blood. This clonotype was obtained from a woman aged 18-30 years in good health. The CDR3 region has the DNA TGTGCCTGGACCGACAGGGGTAAAACCTATGGCTACACCTTC. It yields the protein CAWTDRGKTYGYTF.